The table lists the clone carrying this T cell receptor beta chain with a few counts. Its specificity is unknown. CDR1 and CDR2 (germline): SGHRS, YFSETQ. The CDR3 sequence is 12 residues long. V lost 0 bases and J lost 8, with 6 bases in between. This entry belongs to a study of T-cell memory formation after mild COVID-19. Study-wide context: TCR clusters were mostly confined to one donor each.

Study-level points and caveats: Mainly in CM and EM were contracting CD4+ clones; CD8+ were in EMRA.

A single record per CDR3 protein comes from TCRdb applying MiXCR to the 5' RACE reads. Found here are roughly 300,000 distinct CDR3 sequences, over 7% of them singletons; the top ten hold about 20%. Sequencing was done on a sample of PBMCs or a T cell subset sorted from them (not recorded which). The clonotype originates from a man between 18 and 35 years old who had mild COVID-19 (a few samples of this study predate the infection). Cell type and time point are not known. This chain joins TRBV5-1 and TRBJ2-4; D remains unclear. This CDR3 is CASSLAGYIQYF. DNA of the CDR3: TGCGCCAGCAGCTTGGCCGGATACATTCAGTACTTC.